This entry lists 32 T cell receptor beta chains sequenced from one sample in a study of blood T cell repertoires in COVID-19. Clones were sequenced by immunoSEQ multiplex PCR, and TCRdb holds only the in-frame ones, with some missing. The data hold around 300,000 clones, with around four fifths observed a single time. The sequencing input was peripheral blood. The receptor set was obtained from a man aged 25 to 45 with active or convalescent COVID-19.

The V call is TRBV27, the J call TRBJ2-1; TRBD2 agrees at 8 bases. V shed 6 bases, J shed 7 bases, and the junction held 5 bases outside the gene matches. CDR1 is MNHEY, CDR2 SMNVEV, per germline (reference sequence). The CDR3 spans 13 residues. The CDR3 loop reads CASSGLAPNEQFF. The CDR3 nucleotides read TGTGCCAGCAGCGGACTAGCTCCGAATGAGCAGTTCTTC.

The chain employs TRBV5-1 and TRBJ2-2, with D tentatively TRBD2 (5 bases). The CDR3 has 15 amino acids. V was shortened by 3 bases and J by 8 bases, with 17 bases between the two germline ends. Germline CDR1 SGHRS, CDR2 YFSETQ. For the CDR3, the DNA is TGCGCCAGCAGCTCGGGAATTCATTCAGTGGGGGAGCTGTTTTTT. Protein product: CASSSGIHSVGELFF.

The chain is built from TRBV28 and TRBJ1-2; a weak D match, TRBD1 (5 bases). This CDR3 contains 15 residues. V lost 4 bases to trimming and J lost 3 bases, with 15 bases between them. Germline CDR1 MDHEN, CDR2 SYDVKM. This CDR3 is CASSSHTEGYYGYTF. CDR3 coding DNA: TGTGCCAGCAGTTCTCACACGGAGGGGTACTATGGCTACACCTTC.

Here the CDR3 reads CASSSARTNTGELFF. The CDR3 nucleotides read TGTGCCAGCAGCTCAGCCAGGACGAACACCGGGGAGCTGTTTTTT. V gene TRBV7-2 combines with J gene TRBJ2-2; D gene ambiguous. Trimming removed 4 bases at V and 0 bases at J, with 9 bases between. Germline V gene data show CDR1 as SGHTA and CDR2 as FQGNSA. The CDR3 runs 15 residues.

The chain's CDR3 is CASSQFISRTGGLNTEAFF. The CDR3 bases are TGCGCCAGCAGCCAATTCATCAGCCGAACAGGGGGCTTGAACACTGAAGCTTTCTTT. The gene calls are TRBV4-1 and TRBJ1-1; 9 bases line up with TRBD1. From germline, CDR1 is MGHRA and CDR2 YSYEKL. This CDR3 contains 19 residues. V lost 2 bases to trimming and J lost 0 bases; unmatched junction nucleotides: 13.

The rearrangement links TRBV14 to TRBJ1-2, with a tentative D call TRBD1 (6 bases). The V end lost 0 bases, the J end lost 6 bases, and 8 bases lay between the germline ends. CDR1 SGHDN and CDR2 FVKESK come from the germline V gene. CDR3 length equals 13 residues. The CDR3 region is CASSQDPGDGYTF. The CDR3 nucleotides are TGTGCCAGCAGCCAAGACCCAGGGGATGGCTACACCTTC.

This sequence joins TRBV6-2 or TRBV6-3 and TRBJ2-7, with D possibly TRBD1 on 6 matching bases. The CDR3 extends over 13 amino acids. Germline CDR1 MNHEY, CDR2 SVGEGT. Trimming took 4 bases from V and 3 from J, leaving 10 bases between them. This chain's CDR3 is CASSLTGFYEQYF. As DNA, the CDR3 is TGTGCCAGCAGTTTGACAGGTTTCTACGAGCAGTACTTC.

The chain has TRBV5-4 and TRBJ1-3; 8 positions match TRBD1. This CDR3 is built from 14 residues. With 4 bases clipped from V and 4 bases from J, the junction kept 4 bases outside the gene matches. The germline V gene encodes CDR1 SGHNT and CDR2 YYREEE (reference sequence). Here the CDR3 DNA reads TGTGCCAGCAGCCTTGACAGGGGAGGAAACACCATATATTTT. Its protein product is CASSLDRGGNTIYF. Complete variable domain (other parts from reference TRBV5-4 and TRBJ1-3): ETGVTQSPTHLIKTRGQQVTLRCSSQSGHNTVSWYQQALGQGPQFIFQYYREEENGRGNFPPRFSGLQFPNYSSELNVNALELDDSALYLCASSLDRGGNTIYFGEGSWLTVV.

The chain employs TRBV4-3 and TRBJ2-2, with 11 bases that match TRBD2. The germline V gene encodes CDR1 LGHNA and CDR2 YSLEER. Losses at the gene ends were 4 bases for V and 2 bases for J; bases not matched to a gene: 12. The CDR3 is made up of 19 amino acids. This CDR3 reads CASSRAGTSGLINTGELFF. In DNA form, the CDR3 reads TGCGCCAGCAGCCGGGCCGGGACTAGCGGACTAATAAACACCGGGGAGCTGTTTTTT.

The rearrangement uses TRBV28 and TRBJ1-2; TRBD1 aligns across 8 bases. Germline V gene data show CDR1 as MDHEN and CDR2 as SYDVKM. The junction had 8 bases not matched to a gene; V was cut back by 9 bases and J by 5 bases. The CDR3 is 13 residues long. CDR3 protein: CASGRGQTYGYTF. DNA of the CDR3: TGTGCCAGTGGCAGGGGGCAGACGTATGGCTACACCTTC.

The chain has TRBV19 and TRBJ1-2, with TRBD1 identical over 9 bases. J gave up 5 bases and V 10 bases, and 14 bases lay outside the gene matches. Germline CDR1 is LNHDA and CDR2 is SQIVND (reference sequence). CDR3 size: 15 residues. CDR3 sequence: CATHGTGRLWYGYTF. The CDR3 region has the DNA TGTGCCACGCATGGGACAGGGAGGTTGTGGTATGGCTACACCTTC.

The chain is built from TRBV11-3 and TRBJ1-4; weak D call: TRBD1 (5 bases). Trimming left V 7 bases short and J 5 bases short, with 17 bases between. Germline V CDR1 and CDR2: SGHNT, YENEEA. The length of the CDR3 is 15 residues. The CDR3 DNA sequence: TGTGCCAGCACCCTGGCGGGGGGGTCGAATGAAAAACTGTTTTTT. Its protein product is CASTLAGGSNEKLFF.

The V gene is TRBV5-1, the J gene TRBJ2-5; TRBD2 agrees at 7 bases. CDR1 and CDR2 from the germline V gene are SGHRS and YFSETQ. This CDR3 contains 14 residues. With 4 bases clipped from V and 1 base from J, the junction kept 4 bases outside the gene matches. CDR3 DNA sequence: TGCGCCAGCAGCGGAGGGAGGGTCCAAGAGACCCAGTACTTC. As protein: CASSGGRVQETQYF.

The CDR3 loop reads CASSLGGVWEKLFF. The CDR3 region has the DNA TGTGCCAGCAGTCTGGGGGGGGTCTGGGAAAAACTGTTTTTT. This chain connects TRBV28 to TRBJ1-4, with TRBD1 as a possible D gene (5 bases). CDR1 is MDHEN and CDR2 is SYDVKM in the germline V gene. This CDR3 spans 14 amino acids. The germline V and J ends were trimmed by 5 bases and 8 bases, with 15 bases remaining between them.

This rearrangement joins TRBV18 to TRBJ1-1, with D possibly TRBD1 on 6 matching bases. The CDR3 runs 14 residues. With 6 bases removed from V and 2 bases from J, the gap between germline ends came to 13 bases. CDR1 and CDR2 from the germline V gene are KGHSH and LQKENI. The CDR3 sequence is CASSPLDRNTEAFF. In DNA form, the CDR3 reads TGTGCCAGCTCGCCTCTGGACAGAAACACTGAAGCTTTCTTT. Combining the CDR3 with reference TRBV18 and TRBJ1-1 gives the whole variable domain NAGVMQNPRHLVRRRGQEARLRCSPMKGHSHVYWYRQLPEEGLKFMVYLQKENIIDESGMPKERFSAEFPKEGPSILRIQQVVRGDSAAYFCASSPLDRNTEAFFGQGTRLTVV.

This chain joins TRBV30 and TRBJ1-1, with 10 nucleotides matching TRBD1. Germline-derived CDR1 and CDR2 are GTSNPN and SVGIG (reference sequence). The junction had 2 bases not matched to a gene; V was cut back by 4 bases and J by 3 bases. The CDR3 consists of 13 residues. The CDR3 nucleotides are TGTGCCTGGACAGGGACAGGGGACACTGAAGCTTTCTTT. Encoded protein: CAWTGTGDTEAFF.

The gene calls are TRBV19 and TRBJ1-5; D might be TRBD1 (5 bases). The CDR3 contains 15 residues. V was clipped by 4 bases and J by 3 bases, with 13 bases between them. CDR1 LNHDA and CDR2 SQIVND come from the germline V gene (reference sequence). The CDR3 region is CASSTTVRVNQPQHF. The CDR3 DNA is TGTGCCAGTAGTACGACAGTGAGAGTCAATCAGCCCCAGCATTTT.

The chain links TRBV7-3 to TRBJ2-7; D may be TRBD2 (6 bases). Trimming removed 2 bases at V and 2 bases at J, with 13 bases between. The germline V gene has CDR1 SGHTA and CDR2 FQGTGA. CDR3 length: 15 amino acids. For the CDR3, the DNA is TGTGCCAGCAGCTTAGGCGGGATTTTCCCCTACGAGCAGTACTTC. Its protein is CASSLGGIFPYEQYF.

V gene TRBV6-1 combines with J gene TRBJ2-1, with TRBD2 identical over 10 bases. The CDR3 totals 17 residues. The germline gives CDR1 MNHNS, CDR2 SASEGT. Unmatched junction bases numbered 6, after V lost 2 bases and J lost 2 bases. CDR3 bases: TGTGCCAGCAGTGAAAGTATAGCGGGGGGAACCTACAATGAGCAGTTCTTC. Protein sequence: CASSESIAGGTYNEQFF.

The chain couples TRBV25-1 to TRBJ2-2; D is possibly TRBD1 (6 bases). Germline CDR1 is MGHDK and CDR2 is SYGVNS. Deletions cut 2 bases from V and 6 bases from J, with 10 bases between. There are 14 residues in the CDR3. The CDR3 region is CASSELTGPGELFF. The CDR3 DNA follows: TGTGCCAGCAGTGAACTTACAGGGCCCGGGGAGCTGTTTTTT.

The rearrangement links TRBV11-2 to TRBJ1-1, with TRBD1 matching 8 bases. This CDR3 is 14 amino acids long. V lost 4 bases to trimming and J lost 1 base; unmatched junction nucleotides: 2. The germline V gene has CDR1 SGHAT and CDR2 FQNNGV. CDR3 DNA sequence: TGTGCCAGCAGCTATACAGGGGGGAACACTGAAGCTTTCTTT. This gives the protein CASSYTGGNTEAFF.

This chain links TRBV19 with TRBJ2-3, with TRBD2 matching 9 bases. CDR3 length equals 15 residues. Per the germline V gene, CDR1 is LNHDA and CDR2 is SQIVND (reference sequence). The ends lost 4 bases at V and 2 bases at J; junction bases unmatched: 4. In nucleotides, the CDR3 is TGTGCCAGTAGTAGCGGGGGGGTAAACACAGATACGCAGTATTTT. Translation gives CASSSGGVNTDTQYF.

This clone was found a few times. The J gene is TRBJ1-2, the V gene TRBV2; unclear D gene. The V end lost 8 bases, the J end lost 4 bases, and 11 bases lay between the germline ends. Germline V gene sequence: CDR1 SNHLY, CDR2 FYNNEI. The CDR3 is 12 amino acids. This CDR3 reads CASRAGPYGYTF. The CDR3 DNA reads as TGTGCCAGCCGCGCAGGCCCCTATGGCTACACCTTC.

V usage is TRBV6-5 and J usage is TRBJ2-3; tentatively, D is TRBD1 (6 bases). V lost 2 bases and J 1 base, leaving 10 bases between the germline ends. The germline CDR1 and CDR2 sequences are MNHEY and SVGAGI. There are 15 residues in the CDR3. The chain's CDR3 is CASSYVGGRTDTQYF. CDR3 DNA: TGTGCCAGCAGTTACGTAGGGGGACGCACAGATACGCAGTATTTT.

The CDR3 spells CSVRGATGDSPYNEQFF. The CDR3 DNA sequence: TGCAGCGTGCGGGGGGCCACCGGGGATTCACCCTACAATGAGCAGTTCTTC. The rearrangement uses TRBV29-1 and TRBJ2-1; 8 nucleotides match TRBD2. J gave up 2 bases and V 6 bases, and 15 bases lay outside the gene matches. The CDR3 runs 17 residues. Germline CDR1 and CDR2: SQVTM and ANQGSEA.

The chain is built from TRBV11-1 and TRBJ1-4; D is unclear. From germline, CDR1 is SGHAT and CDR2 FQDESV (reference sequence). The V end was cut by 1 base, the J end by 8 bases, with 11 bases between. CDR3 length equals 14 residues. DNA of the CDR3: TGTGCCAGCAGCTTAGGGAGTGTTGGAGAAAAACTGTTTTTT. Its protein is CASSLGSVGEKLFF.

The gene calls are TRBV4-2 and TRBJ2-1; D is unresolved. The ends were cut back, 0 bases at V and 6 bases at J, with 9 bases in the middle. This CDR3 has 14 residues. Germline CDR1 is LGHNA and CDR2 is YNFKEQ. The CDR3 sequence is CASSQDHGANEQFF. CDR3 nucleotide sequence: TGTGCCAGCAGCCAAGATCACGGAGCCAATGAGCAGTTCTTC.

The rearrangement uses TRBV12-3 or TRBV12-4 and TRBJ2-1; tentatively, D is TRBD1 (6 bases). The CDR3 covers 13 residues. With 7 bases removed from V and 4 bases from J, the gap between germline ends came to 11 bases. This CDR3 reads CASTIGQYNEQFF. In nucleotides, the CDR3 is TGTGCCAGCACCATCGGACAGTACAATGAGCAGTTCTTC.

The chain is built from TRBV6-4 and TRBJ1-5; D uncertain. CDR1 MRHNA and CDR2 SNTAGT come from the germline V gene. Trimming stripped 0 bases from V and 5 bases from J, with 11 bases between. CDR3 length equals 15 residues. The CDR3 loop reads CASSDSLGPHQPQHF. In DNA, the CDR3 is TGTGCCAGCAGTGACTCGCTTGGGCCACATCAGCCCCAGCATTTT.

The gene calls are TRBV7-6 and TRBJ1-5; D may be TRBD1 (6 bases). Germline V gene sequence: CDR1 SGHVS, CDR2 FNYEAQ. This CDR3 is 16 amino acids long. V gave up 1 base and J gave up 3 bases, with 13 bases separating them. The DNA for the CDR3 is TGTGCCAGCAGCTTAGGGGGGCGGGGGTACAATCAGCCCCAGCATTTT. Encoded protein: CASSLGGRGYNQPQHF.

This chain uses TRBV6-5 with TRBJ2-3; D ambiguous. V lost 5 bases to trimming and J lost 2 bases, with 8 bases between them. Germline CDR1 and CDR2: MNHEY and SVGAGI. The length of the CDR3 is 13 residues. The CDR3 is CASSLSYTDTQYF. CDR3 sequence (DNA): TGTGCCAGCAGTCTCTCTTACACAGATACGCAGTATTTT.

The CDR3: CSVSGVSRNTEAFF. In nucleotides, the CDR3 is TGCAGCGTTTCCGGGGTCAGTCGAAACACTGAAGCTTTCTTT. The rearrangement links TRBV29-1 to TRBJ1-1, with D uncertain. Germline assignment: CDR1 SQVTM and CDR2 ANQGSEA. The CDR3 runs to 14 residues. With 5 bases removed from V and 2 bases from J, the gap between germline ends came to 15 bases.